This TCR beta chain was documented in a study of PD-1 blockade in classical Hodgkin lymphoma. The V and J ends lost 0 bases and 8 bases respectively, with 16 bases between them. Germline V gene data show CDR1 as LNHNV and CDR2 as YYDKDF (reference sequence). The CDR3 consists of 15 residues. Produced via immunoSEQ multiplex PCR; TCRdb's table is partial and in-frame only. The sample includes 75,000 to 100,000 clones, roughly four fifths seen only once; the top ten take approximately 15%. Each patient's relapse followed autologous stem cell transplantation, and brentuximab vedotin exposure varied. This TCR was recovered from a human donor with classical Hodgkin lymphoma. The chain joins TRBV15 to TRBJ1-2; D is unclear. The input for sequencing was peripheral blood mononuclear cells (PBMCs), taken before the second cycle of nivolumab. The CDR3 DNA is TGTGCCACCAGCAGAGATTATCACGGGAGAGGAGGCTACACCTTC. Translation gives CATSRDYHGRGGYTF.